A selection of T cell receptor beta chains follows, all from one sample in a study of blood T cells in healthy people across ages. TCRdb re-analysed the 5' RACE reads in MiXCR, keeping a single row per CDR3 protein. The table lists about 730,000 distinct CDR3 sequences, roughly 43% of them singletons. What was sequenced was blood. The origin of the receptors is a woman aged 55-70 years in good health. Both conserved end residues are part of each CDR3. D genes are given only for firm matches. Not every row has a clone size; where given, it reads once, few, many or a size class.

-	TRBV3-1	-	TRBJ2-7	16	TGTGCCAGCAGCCAAGATTTGTATCAGGCTGCCTACGAGCAGTACTTC	CASSQDLYQAAYEQYF
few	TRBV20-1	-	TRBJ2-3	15	TGCAGTGCTAGAGATTTAGGTCCTAACACAGATACGCAGTATTTT	CSARDLGPNTDTQYF
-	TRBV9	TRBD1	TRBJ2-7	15	TGTGCCAGCAGCGTAGGCCCAGGGGGCGTCTACGAGCAGTACTTC	CASSVGPGGVYEQYF
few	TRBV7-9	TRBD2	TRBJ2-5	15	TGTGCCAGCAGCTTAAGCGGGGGGGCCGAGAATGAGCAGTACTTC	CASSLSGGAENEQYF
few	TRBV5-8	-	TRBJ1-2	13	TGTGCCAGCAGCTTGTCCGAGGGGCATGGCTACACCTTC	CASSLSEGHGYTF
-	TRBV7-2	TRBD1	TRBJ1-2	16	TGTGCCAGCAGCCGTATTTGGACAGGGAGCGTGGCTGGCTACACCTTC	CASSRIWTGSVAGYTF
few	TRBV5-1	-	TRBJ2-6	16	TGCGCCAGCAGCTTGGCGGTGAGCTCTGGGGCCAACGTCCTGACTTTC	CASSLAVSSGANVLTF
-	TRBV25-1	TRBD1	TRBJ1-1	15	TGTGCCAGCAGTGAAGTTGGGACAGGGGGAACTGAAGCTTTCTTT	CASSEVGTGGTEAFF
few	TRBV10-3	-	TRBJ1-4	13	TGTGCCATCAGTGAGAGTAGCCTGGGAAAACTGTTTTTT	CAISESSLGKLFF
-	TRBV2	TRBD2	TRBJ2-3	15	TGTGCCAGCAGTGCGGCTAGCGGGGTCACAGATACGCAGTATTTT	CASSAASGVTDTQYF
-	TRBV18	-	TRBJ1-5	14	TGTGCCAGCTCCCGGGGGGTGAGCAATCAGCCCCAGCATTTT	CASSRGVSNQPQHF
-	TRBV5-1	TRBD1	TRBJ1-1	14	TGCGCCAGCAGCCCCGACAGGGGGAACACTGAAGCTTTCTTT	CASSPDRGNTEAFF
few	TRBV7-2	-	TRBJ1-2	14	TGTGCCAGCAGCGCAGGGTTCCCTAACTATGGCTACACCTTC	CASSAGFPNYGYTF